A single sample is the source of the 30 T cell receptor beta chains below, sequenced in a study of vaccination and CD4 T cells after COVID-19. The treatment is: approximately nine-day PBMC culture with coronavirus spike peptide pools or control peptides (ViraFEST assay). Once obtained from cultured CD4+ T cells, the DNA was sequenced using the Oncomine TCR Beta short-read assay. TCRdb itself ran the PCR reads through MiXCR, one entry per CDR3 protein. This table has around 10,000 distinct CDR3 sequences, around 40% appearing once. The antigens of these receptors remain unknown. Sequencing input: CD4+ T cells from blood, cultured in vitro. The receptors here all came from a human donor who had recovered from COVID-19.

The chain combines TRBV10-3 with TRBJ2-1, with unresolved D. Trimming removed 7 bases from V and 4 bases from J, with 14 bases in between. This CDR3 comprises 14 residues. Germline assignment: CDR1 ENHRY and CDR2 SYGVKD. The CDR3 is CAITSGPVYNEQFF. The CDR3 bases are TGTGCCATCACCTCCGGCCCTGTTTACAATGAGCAGTTCTTC.

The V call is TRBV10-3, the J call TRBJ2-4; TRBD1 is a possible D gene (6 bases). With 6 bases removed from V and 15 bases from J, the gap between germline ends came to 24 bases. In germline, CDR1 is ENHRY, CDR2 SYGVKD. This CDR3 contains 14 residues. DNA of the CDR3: TGTGCCATCAGAGACGTCTTGGGGCAGGGACACTGGTACTTC. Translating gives CAIRDVLGQGHWYF.

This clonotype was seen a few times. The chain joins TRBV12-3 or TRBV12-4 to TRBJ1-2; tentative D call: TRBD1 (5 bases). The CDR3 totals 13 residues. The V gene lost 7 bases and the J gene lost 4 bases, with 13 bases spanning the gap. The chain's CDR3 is CASTPQGGYGYTF. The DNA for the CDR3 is TGTGCCAGCACCCCTCAGGGAGGCTATGGCTACACCTTC.

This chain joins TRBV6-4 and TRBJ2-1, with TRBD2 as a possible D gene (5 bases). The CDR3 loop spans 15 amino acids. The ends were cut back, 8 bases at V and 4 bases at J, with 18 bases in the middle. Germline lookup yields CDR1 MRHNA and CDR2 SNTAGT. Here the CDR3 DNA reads TGTGCCAGCCGACCGGGAACCTCTCCTTACAATGAGCAGTTCTTC. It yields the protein CASRPGTSPYNEQFF.

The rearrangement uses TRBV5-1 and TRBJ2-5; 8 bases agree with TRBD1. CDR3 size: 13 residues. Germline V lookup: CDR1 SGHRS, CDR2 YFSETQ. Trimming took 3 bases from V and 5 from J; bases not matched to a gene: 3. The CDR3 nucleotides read TGCGCCAGCAGCTCCAGGGGGCCGGAGACCCAGTACTTC. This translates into CASSSRGPETQYF.

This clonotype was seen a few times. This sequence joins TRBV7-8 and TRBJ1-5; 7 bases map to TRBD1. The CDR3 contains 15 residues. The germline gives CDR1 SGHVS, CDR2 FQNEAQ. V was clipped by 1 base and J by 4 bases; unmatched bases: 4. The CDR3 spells CASSLGDSANQPQHF. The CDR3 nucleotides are TGTGCCAGCAGCTTAGGGGACAGCGCTAATCAGCCCCAGCATTTT. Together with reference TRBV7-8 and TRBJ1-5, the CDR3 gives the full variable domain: GAGVSQSPRYKVAKRGQDVALRCDPISGHVSLFWYQQALGQGPEFLTYFQNEAQLDKSGLPSDRFFAERPEGSVSTLKIQRTQQEDSAVYLCASSLGDSANQPQHFGDGTRLSIL.

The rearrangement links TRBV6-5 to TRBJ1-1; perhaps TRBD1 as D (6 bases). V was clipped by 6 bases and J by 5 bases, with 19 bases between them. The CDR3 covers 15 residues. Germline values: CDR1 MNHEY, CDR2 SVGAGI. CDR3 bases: TGTGCCAGCAGCTACCGACAGGCTTCTAGGACTGAAGCTTTCTTT. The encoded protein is CASSYRQASRTEAFF.

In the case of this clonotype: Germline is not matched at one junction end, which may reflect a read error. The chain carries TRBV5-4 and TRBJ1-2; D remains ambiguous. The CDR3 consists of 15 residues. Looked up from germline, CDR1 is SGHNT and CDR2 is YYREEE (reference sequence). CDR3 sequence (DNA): TGTGCCAGCAGGTTGGGTGCAGCCAGCAACTATGGCTACACCTTC. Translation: CASRLGAASNYGYTF.

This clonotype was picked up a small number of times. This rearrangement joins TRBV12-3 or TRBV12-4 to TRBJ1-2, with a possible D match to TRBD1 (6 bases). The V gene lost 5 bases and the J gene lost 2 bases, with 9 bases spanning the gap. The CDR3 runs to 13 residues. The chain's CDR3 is CASSRQVNYGYTF. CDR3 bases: TGTGCCAGCAGTCGACAGGTCAACTATGGCTACACCTTC.

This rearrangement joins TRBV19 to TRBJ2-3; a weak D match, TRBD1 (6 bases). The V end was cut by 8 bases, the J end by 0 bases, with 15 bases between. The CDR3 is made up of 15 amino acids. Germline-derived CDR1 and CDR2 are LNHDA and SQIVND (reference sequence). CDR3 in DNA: TGTGCCAGTGCCGCGGCAGGACAGAGCACAGATACGCAGTATTTT. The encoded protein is CASAAAGQSTDTQYF.

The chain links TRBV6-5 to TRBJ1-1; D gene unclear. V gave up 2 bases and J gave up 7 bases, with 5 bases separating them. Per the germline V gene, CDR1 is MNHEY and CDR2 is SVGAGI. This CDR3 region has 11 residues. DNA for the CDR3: TGTGCCAGCAGTTACCAGTATGAAGCTTTCTTT. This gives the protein CASSYQYEAFF.

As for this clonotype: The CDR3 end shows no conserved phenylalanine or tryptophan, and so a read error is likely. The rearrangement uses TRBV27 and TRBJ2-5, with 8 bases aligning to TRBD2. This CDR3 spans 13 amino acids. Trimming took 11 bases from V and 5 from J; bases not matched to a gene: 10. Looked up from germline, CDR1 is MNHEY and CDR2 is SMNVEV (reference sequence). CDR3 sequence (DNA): TGTGCCCGGGAGGGACTACCTTCCGAGACCCAGTACTCC. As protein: CAREGLPSETQYS.

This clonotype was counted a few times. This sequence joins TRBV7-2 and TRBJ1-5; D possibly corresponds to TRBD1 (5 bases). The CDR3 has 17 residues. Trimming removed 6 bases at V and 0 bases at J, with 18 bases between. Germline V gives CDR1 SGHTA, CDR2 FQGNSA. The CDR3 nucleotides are TGTGCCAGCAGTCCGGGACGGGGAGCCTATAGCAATCAGCCCCAGCATTTT. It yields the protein CASSPGRGAYSNQPQHF.

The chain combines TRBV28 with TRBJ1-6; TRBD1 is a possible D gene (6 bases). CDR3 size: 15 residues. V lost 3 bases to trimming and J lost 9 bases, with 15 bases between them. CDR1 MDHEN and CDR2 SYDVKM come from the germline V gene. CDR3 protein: CASSFRTGRGSPLHF. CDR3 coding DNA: TGTGCCAGCAGTTTCAGAACAGGGAGGGGTTCACCCCTCCACTTT.

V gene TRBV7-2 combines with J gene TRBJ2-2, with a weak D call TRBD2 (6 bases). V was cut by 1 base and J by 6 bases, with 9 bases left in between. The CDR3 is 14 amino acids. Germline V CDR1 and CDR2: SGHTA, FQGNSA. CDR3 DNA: TGTGCCAGCAGCTTAGGCAGGGAGGCCGGGGAGCTGTTTTTT. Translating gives CASSLGREAGELFF.

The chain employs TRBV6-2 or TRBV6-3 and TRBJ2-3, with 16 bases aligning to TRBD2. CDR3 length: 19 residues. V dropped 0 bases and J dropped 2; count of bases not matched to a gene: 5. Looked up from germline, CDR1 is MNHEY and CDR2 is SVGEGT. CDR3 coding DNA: TGTGCCAGCAGTTACTCGGGACTAGCGGGGGGGGCCTTCACAGATACGCAGTATTTT. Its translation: CASSYSGLAGGAFTDTQYF.

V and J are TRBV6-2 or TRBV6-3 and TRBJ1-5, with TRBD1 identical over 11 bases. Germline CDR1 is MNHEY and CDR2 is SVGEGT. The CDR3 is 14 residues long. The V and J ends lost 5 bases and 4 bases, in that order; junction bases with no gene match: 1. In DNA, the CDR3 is TGTGCCAGCAGTGGGACAGGGGGAAATCAGCCCCAGCATTTT. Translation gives CASSGTGGNQPQHF.

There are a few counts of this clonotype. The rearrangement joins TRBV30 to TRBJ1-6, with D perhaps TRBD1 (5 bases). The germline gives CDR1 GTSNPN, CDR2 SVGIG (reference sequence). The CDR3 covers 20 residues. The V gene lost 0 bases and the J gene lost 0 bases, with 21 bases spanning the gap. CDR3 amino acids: CAWSVDRTRGPSSYNSPLHF. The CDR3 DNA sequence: TGTGCCTGGAGTGTAGATAGGACGAGGGGCCCTAGCTCCTATAATTCACCCCTCCACTTT.

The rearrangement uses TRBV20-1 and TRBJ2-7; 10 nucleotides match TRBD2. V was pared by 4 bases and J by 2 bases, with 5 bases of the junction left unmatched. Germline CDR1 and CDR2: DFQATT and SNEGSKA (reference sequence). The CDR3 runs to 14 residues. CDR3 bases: TGCAGTGCTACCAAGACTAGCGGGCCCTACGAGCAGTACTTC. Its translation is CSATKTSGPYEQYF.

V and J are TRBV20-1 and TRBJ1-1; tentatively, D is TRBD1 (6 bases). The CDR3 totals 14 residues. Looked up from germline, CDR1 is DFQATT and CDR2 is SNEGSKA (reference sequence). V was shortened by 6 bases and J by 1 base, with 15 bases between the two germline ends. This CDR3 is CSAPNRVGNTEAFF. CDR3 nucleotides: TGCAGTGCACCAAACAGGGTGGGGAACACTGAAGCTTTCTTT.

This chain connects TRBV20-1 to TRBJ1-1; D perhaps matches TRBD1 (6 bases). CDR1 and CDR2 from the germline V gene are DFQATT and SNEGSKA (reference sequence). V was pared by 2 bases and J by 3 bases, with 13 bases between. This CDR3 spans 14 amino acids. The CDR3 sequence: CSARRDNKDTEAFF. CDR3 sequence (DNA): TGCAGTGCTAGACGGGACAATAAGGACACTGAAGCTTTCTTT.

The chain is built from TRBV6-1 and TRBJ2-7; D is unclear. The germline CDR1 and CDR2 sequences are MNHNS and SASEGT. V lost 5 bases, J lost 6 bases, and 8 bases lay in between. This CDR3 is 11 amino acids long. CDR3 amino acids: CASSLKSEQYF. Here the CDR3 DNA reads TGTGCCAGCAGTCTTAAGTCCGAGCAGTACTTC.

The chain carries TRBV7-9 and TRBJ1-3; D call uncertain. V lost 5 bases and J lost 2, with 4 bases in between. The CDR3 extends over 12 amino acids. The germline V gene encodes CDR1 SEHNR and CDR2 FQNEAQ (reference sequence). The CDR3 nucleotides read TGTGCCAGCAGCCCCGCTGGAAACACCATATATTTT. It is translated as CASSPAGNTIYF. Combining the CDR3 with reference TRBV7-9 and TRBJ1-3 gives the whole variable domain DTGVSQNPRHKITKRGQNVTFRCDPISEHNRLYWYRQTLGQGPEFLTYFQNEAQLEKSRLLSDRFSAERPKGSFSTLEIQRTEQGDSAMYLCASSPAGNTIYFGEGSWLTVV.

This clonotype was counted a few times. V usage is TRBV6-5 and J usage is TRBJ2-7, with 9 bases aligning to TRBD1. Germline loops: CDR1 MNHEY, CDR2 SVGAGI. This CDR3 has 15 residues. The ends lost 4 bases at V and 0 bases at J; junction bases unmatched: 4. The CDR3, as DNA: TGTGCCAGCAGTTTCGAACAGGGGGCCTCCTACGAGCAGTACTTC. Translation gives CASSFEQGASYEQYF.

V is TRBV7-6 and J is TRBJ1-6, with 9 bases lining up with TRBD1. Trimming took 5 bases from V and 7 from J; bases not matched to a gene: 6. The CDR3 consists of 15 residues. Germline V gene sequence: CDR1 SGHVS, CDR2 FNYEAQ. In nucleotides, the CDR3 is TGTGCCAGCAGCCCCGGACAGGGGTGGAATTCACCCCTCCACTTT. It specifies CASSPGQGWNSPLHF.

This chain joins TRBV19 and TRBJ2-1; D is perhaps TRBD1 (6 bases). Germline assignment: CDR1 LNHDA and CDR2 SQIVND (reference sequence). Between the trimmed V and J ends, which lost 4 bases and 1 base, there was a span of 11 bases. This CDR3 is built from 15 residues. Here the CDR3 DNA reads TGTGCCAGTAGTAATGTCCAGGGGTCCTACAATGAGCAGTTCTTC. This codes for CASSNVQGSYNEQFF.

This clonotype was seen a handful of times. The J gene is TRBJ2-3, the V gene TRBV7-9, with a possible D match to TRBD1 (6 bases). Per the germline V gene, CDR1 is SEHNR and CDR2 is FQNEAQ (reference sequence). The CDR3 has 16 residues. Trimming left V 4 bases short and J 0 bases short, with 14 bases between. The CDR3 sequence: CASSSNRAASTDTQYF. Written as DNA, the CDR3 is TGTGCCAGCAGCTCCAACAGGGCGGCTAGCACAGATACGCAGTATTTT. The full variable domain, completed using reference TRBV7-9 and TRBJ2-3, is DTGVSQNPRHKITKRGQNVTFRCDPISEHNRLYWYRQTLGQGPEFLTYFQNEAQLEKSRLLSDRFSAERPKGSFSTLEIQRTEQGDSAMYLCASSSNRAASTDTQYFGPGTRLTVL.

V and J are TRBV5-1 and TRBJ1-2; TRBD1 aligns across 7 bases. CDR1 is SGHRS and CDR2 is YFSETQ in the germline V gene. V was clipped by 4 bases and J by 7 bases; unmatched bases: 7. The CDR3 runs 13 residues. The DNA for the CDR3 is TGCGCCAGCAGCGTGGCCGGACAGGTTGGCTACACCTTC. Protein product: CASSVAGQVGYTF.

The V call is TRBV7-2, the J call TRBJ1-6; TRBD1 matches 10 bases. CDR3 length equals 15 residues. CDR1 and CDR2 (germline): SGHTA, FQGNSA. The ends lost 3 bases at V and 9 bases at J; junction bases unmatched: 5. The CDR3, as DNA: TGTGCCAGCAGCTTTCTCCGGGACAGGGGTTCACCCCTCCACTTT. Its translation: CASSFLRDRGSPLHF.

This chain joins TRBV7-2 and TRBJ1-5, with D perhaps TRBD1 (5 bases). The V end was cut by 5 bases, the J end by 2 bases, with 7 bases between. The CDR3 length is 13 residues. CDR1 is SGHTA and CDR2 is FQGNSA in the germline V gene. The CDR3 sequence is CASSLRGNQPQHF. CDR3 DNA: TGTGCCAGCAGCCTCAGGGGCAATCAGCCCCAGCATTTT.